This TCR beta chain was captured in a study of monozygotic twins with inflammatory bowel disease. The CDR3 runs to 15 residues. CDR1 and CDR2 from the germline V gene are LGHNA and YSLEER. Using the 5' RACE reads, TCRdb records one entry per CDR3 protein without DNA. This table holds over 350,000 distinct CDR3 sequences. Sequencing was carried out using blood. This TCR was recovered from a human donor with ulcerative colitis or Crohn's disease, or a healthy co-twin of an affected twin (not recorded which). The chain has TRBV4-3 and TRBJ2-7; as DNA is missing, the TRBD1 call by TCRdb cannot be tested. CDR3 region: CASSQEFAGFYEQYF.